The clone carrying this TCR beta chain was observed a few times. The antigen remains unidentified. The record originates from a study of identical twins. Overall study results and limits: Out-of-frame TCR alpha sharing observed in monozygotic twins exceeded model estimates.

Germline V gene lookup returns CDR1 ENHRY and CDR2 SYGVKD. The CDR3 contains 14 residues. J lost 2 bases, V lost 5 bases, and 3 bases had no gene match. TCRdb recomputed calls from the 5' RACE reads with MiXCR, one row per CDR3 protein. There are fewer than 550,000 distinct CDR3 sequences in the sample; approximately 16% occur only once, and about 0.4% lies in the top ten. A further study also used this sample, focusing on yellow fever vaccine responses in identical twins.

What was sequenced was CD4+ T cells sorted from blood. This TCR was sampled from a woman aged 18-29 years in good health. This sequence joins TRBV10-3 and TRBJ2-5, with 9 bases aligning to TRBD2. The CDR3 reads CAISPSGAQETQYF. CDR3 nucleotides: TGTGCCATCAGTCCTAGCGGGGCTCAAGAGACCCAGTACTTC.